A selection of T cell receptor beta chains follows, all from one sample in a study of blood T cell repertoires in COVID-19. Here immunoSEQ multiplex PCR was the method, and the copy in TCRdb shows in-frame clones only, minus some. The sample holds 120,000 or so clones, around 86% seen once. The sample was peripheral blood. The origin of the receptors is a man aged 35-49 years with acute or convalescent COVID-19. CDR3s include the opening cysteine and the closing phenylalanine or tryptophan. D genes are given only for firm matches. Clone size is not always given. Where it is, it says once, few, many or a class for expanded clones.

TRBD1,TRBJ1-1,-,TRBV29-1,CSGLETGGTNTEAFF,TGCAGCGGGCTAGAGACAGGGGGAACGAACACTGAAGCTTTCTTT
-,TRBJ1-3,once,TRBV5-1,CASSSSGLSGNTIYF,TGCGCCAGCAGCTCCAGTGGCCTCTCTGGAAACACCATATATTTT
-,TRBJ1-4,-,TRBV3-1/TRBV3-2,CASSQWITDEKLFF,TGTGCCAGCAGCCAGTGGATAACAGACGAAAAACTGTTTTTT
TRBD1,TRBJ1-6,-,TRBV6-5,CASRDRGPYNSPLHF,TGTGCCAGCAGGGACAGGGGGCCCTATAATTCACCCCTCCACTTT
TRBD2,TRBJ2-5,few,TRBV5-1,CASSLEASGDQETQYF,TGCGCCAGCAGCTTGGAGGCTAGCGGGGACCAAGAGACCCAGTACTTC
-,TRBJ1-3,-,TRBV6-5,CASSTRENSGNTIYF,TGTGCCAGCAGCACCAGGGAAAACTCTGGAAACACCATATATTTT
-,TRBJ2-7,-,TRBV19,CASSMFAGQTYEQYF,TGTGCCAGTAGTATGTTTGCGGGACAGACTTACGAGCAGTACTTC
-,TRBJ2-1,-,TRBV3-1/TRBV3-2,CASSLSAHYNEQFF,TGTGCCAGCAGCCTTAGCGCACACTACAATGAGCAGTTCTTC
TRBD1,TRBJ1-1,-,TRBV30,CAWSVRARGRDKEAFF,TGTGCCTGGAGTGTAAGGGCCAGGGGGAGAGATAAGGAAGCTTTCTTT
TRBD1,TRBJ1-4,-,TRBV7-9,CASSLYQGTDNEKLFF,TGTGCCAGCAGCTTATACCAGGGGACAGATAATGAAAAACTGTTTTTT
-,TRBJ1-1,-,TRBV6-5,CASTQVLNTEAFF,TGTGCCAGCACGCAGGTCTTGAACACTGAAGCTTTCTTT
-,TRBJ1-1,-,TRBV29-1,CSVPRGTEAFF,TGCAGCGTCCCTCGGGGCACTGAAGCTTTCTTT
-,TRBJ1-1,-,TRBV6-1,CASSEPATGMNTEAFF,TGTGCCAGCAGTGAACCGGCGACAGGCATGAACACTGAAGCTTTCTTT
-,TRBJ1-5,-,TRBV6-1,CASSDTGGSNQPQHF,TGTGCCAGCAGTGATACAGGTGGAAGCAATCAGCCCCAGCATTTT
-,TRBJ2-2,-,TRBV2,CASSPLWGGDTGELFF,TGTGCCAGCAGCCCCTTATGGGGGGGCGACACCGGGGAGCTGTTTTTT
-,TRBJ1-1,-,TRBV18,CASSPPQGLGSTEAFF,TGTGCCAGCTCACCACCGCAGGGGCTAGGATCGACTGAAGCTTTCTTT
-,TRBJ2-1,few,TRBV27,CASRQTGTSSNEQFF,TGTGCCAGCAGACAGACAGGTACGTCTTCGAATGAGCAGTTCTTC
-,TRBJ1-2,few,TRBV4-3,CASSPLLSGDGGYTF,TGCGCCAGCAGCCCCCTCTTGAGCGGGGACGGCGGCTACACCTTC
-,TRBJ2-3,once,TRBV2,CASSVLGSDTQYF,TGTGCCAGCAGTGTTCTAGGATCAGATACGCAGTATTTT
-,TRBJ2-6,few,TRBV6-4,CASSDFGDSGANVLTF,TGTGCCAGCAGTGACTTCGGTGACTCTGGGGCCAACGTCCTGACTTTC
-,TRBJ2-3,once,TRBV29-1,CSVDTSGGSTDTQYF,TGCAGCGTTGACACAAGCGGTGGTAGCACAGATACGCAGTATTTT
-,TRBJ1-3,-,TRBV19,CASSTGYSGNTIYF,TGTGCCAGTAGCACAGGATACTCTGGAAACACCATATATTTT
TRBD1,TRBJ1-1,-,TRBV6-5,CASSYGQGGLNTEAFF,TGTGCCAGCAGTTACGGACAGGGAGGTCTGAACACTGAAGCTTTCTTT
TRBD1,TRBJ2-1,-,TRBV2,CASRDPGGVLENEQFF,TGTGCCAGCAGGGACCCAGGGGGCGTCTTGGAAAATGAGCAGTTCTTC
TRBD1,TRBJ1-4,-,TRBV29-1,CSVARGPEKLFF,TGCAGCGTTGCCAGGGGGCCTGAAAAACTGTTTTTT
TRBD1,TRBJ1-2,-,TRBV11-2,CASTRLRDRANYGYTF,TGTGCCTCCACGCGGCTCCGGGACAGGGCCAACTATGGCTACACCTTC
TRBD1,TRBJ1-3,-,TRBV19,CASSQWTGIGNTIYF,TGTGCCAGTAGTCAATGGACAGGGATTGGAAACACCATATATTTT
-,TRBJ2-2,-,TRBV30,CAWRETSWSGELFF,TGTGCCTGGAGGGAGACTAGTTGGTCCGGGGAGCTGTTTTTT
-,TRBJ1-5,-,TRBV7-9,CASSLSTGNQPQHF,TGTGCCAGCAGCCTCTCCACGGGTAATCAGCCCCAGCATTTT
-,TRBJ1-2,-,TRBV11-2,CASSLDWRLPYGYTF,TGTGCCAGCAGCTTAGACTGGCGGCTCCCCTATGGCTACACCTTC
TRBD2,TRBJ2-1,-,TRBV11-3,CASSASSGGAGEQFF,TGTGCCAGCAGCGCATCTAGCGGGGGGGCGGGCGAGCAGTTCTTC
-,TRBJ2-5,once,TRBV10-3,CATHKNREETQYF,TGTGCCACACACAAAAACAGGGAAGAGACCCAGTACTTC
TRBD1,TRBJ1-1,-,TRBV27,CASSDPGTGIGTEAFF,TGTGCCAGCAGTGACCCCGGGACAGGGATTGGCACTGAAGCTTTCTTT
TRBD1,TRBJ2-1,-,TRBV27,CASNNEGQGTYNEQFF,TGTGCCAGCAATAACGAAGGACAGGGGACCTACAATGAGCAGTTCTTC
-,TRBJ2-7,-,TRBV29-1,CSVEDAAGADEQYF,TGCAGCGTTGAAGACGCGGCAGGGGCGGACGAGCAGTACTTC
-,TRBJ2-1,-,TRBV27,CASSWQVNYNEQFF,TGTGCCAGCAGTTGGCAGGTTAACTACAATGAGCAGTTCTTC
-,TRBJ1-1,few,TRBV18,CASSLQRENTEAFF,TGTGCCAGCTCATTACAACGGGAGAACACTGAAGCTTTCTTT
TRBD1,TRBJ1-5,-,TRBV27,CASSQQGRRPQHF,TGTGCCAGCAGTCAACAGGGGCGTAGGCCCCAGCATTTT
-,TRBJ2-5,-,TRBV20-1,CSASLTSMQTQYF,TGCAGTGCTAGTCTTACTAGCATGCAGACCCAGTACTTC
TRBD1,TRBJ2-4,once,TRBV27,CASSPDRGRSIQYF,TGTGCCAGCAGTCCGGACAGGGGTAGGTCCATTCAGTACTTC
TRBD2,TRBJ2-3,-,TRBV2,CASSALIAGGFRTQYF,TGTGCCAGCAGTGCTCTAATAGCGGGAGGTTTTAGGACGCAGTATTTT
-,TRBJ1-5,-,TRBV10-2,CASSDPGLSNQPQHF,TGCGCCAGCAGTGATCCAGGACTGAGCAATCAGCCCCAGCATTTT
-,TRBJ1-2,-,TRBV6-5,CASSSSTTNYGYTF,-
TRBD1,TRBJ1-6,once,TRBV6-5,CASTWGQERSPLHF,TGTGCCAGCACCTGGGGACAGGAACGTTCACCCCTCCACTTT
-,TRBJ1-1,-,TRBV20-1,CSAGAPEAFF,TGCAGTGCCGGAGCCCCTGAAGCTTTCTTT
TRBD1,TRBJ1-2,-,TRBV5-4,CASSLALQGVDGGYTF,TGTGCCAGCAGCTTGGCCTTACAGGGGGTAGATGGTGGCTACACCTTC
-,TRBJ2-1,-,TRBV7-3,CASSLTFSSGYNEQFF,TGTGCCAGCAGCTTAACGTTCTCTTCAGGGTACAATGAGCAGTTCTTC
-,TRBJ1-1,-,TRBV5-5,CASSVRRGAVDTEAFF,TGTGCCAGCAGCGTCAGGCGGGGTGCGGTGGACACTGAAGCTTTCTTT
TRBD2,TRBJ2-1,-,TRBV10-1,CASSLSASGVVNEQFF,TGCGCCAGCAGTCTCTCCGCTAGCGGAGTCGTTAATGAGCAGTTCTTC
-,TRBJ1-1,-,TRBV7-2,CASRKDMNTEAFF,TGTGCCAGCAGAAAGGACATGAACACTGAAGCTTTCTTT
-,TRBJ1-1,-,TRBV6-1,CASSDPTGHTEAFF,TGTGCCAGCAGTGACCCCACAGGACACACTGAAGCTTTCTTT
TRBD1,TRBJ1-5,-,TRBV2,CASTGTGGRAQPQHF,TGTGCCAGCACCGGGACAGGCGGAAGGGCTCAGCCCCAGCATTTT
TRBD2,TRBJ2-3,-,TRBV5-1,CASSFAGDRVDTQYF,TGCGCCAGCAGCTTTGCGGGAGATCGAGTAGATACGCAGTATTTT
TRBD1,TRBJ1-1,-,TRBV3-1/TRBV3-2,CASSQDWSGGGNTEAFF,TGTGCCAGCAGCCAAGATTGGTCAGGGGGTGGAAACACTGAAGCTTTCTTT
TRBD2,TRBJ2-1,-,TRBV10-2,CASSGTSGSLYNEQFF,TGCGCCAGCAGCGGGACTAGCGGGAGTCTCTACAATGAGCAGTTCTTC
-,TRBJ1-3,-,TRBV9,CASSPRGNTIYF,TGTGCCAGCAGCCCTAGAGGAAACACCATATATTTT
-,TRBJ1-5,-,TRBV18,CASSPQNYQPQHF,TGTGCCAGCTCACCACAGAACTATCAGCCCCAGCATTTT
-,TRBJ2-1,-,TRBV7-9,CASSFQGMSSYNEQFF,TGTGCCAGCAGCTTTCAGGGGATGAGCTCCTACAATGAGCAGTTCTTC
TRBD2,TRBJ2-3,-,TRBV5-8,CASSETSPGSTDTQYF,TGTGCCAGCAGCGAGACTAGCCCAGGTAGCACAGATACGCAGTATTTT
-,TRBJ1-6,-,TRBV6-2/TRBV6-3,CASSYSSGGGSNSPLHF,TGTGCCAGCAGTTACTCGAGTGGTGGCGGATCGAATTCACCCCTCCACTTT